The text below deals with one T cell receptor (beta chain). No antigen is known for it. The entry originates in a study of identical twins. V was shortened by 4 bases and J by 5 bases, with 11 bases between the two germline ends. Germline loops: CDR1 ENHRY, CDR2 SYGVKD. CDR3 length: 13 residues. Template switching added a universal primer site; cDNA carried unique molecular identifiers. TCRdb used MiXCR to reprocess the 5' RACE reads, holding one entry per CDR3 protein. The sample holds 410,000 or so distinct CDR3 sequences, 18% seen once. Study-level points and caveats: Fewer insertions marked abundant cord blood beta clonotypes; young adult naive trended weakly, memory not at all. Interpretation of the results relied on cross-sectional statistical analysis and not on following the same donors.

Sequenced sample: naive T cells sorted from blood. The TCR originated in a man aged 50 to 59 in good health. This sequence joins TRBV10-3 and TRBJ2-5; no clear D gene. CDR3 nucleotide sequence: TGTGCCATCAGTGCATCCTTAGTGGAGACCCAGTACTTC. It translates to CAISASLVETQYF.